This T cell receptor beta chain was retrieved from a study of cytomegalovirus exposure and HLA in healthy donors. Study context: About 200 million T cells yielded some 120 million unique TCR beta sequences in earlier analysis. Samples from HLA-typed donors yielded about 85 million unique TCRs in an early data release. Points from the study as a whole: A missense DCLRE1C variant was associated with V- and J-gene trimming of TCR beta chains in a later analysis, and an independent cohort replicated the association.

This PCR relied on a set of 60 Vbeta primers and 13 Jbeta primers. Repertoires were generated with immunoSEQ multiplex PCR, while TCRdb's copy carries only in-frame clones and drops some. Among about 160,000 clones listed, roughly 82% were seen once. Comments on this clone: Its antigen is not identified.

The sequencing sample was made of PBMCs. The source is a man aged 50 to 60 in good health and CMV-seropositive.

CDR3 region: CASRPTRTSTDTQYF. In DNA form, the CDR3 reads TGTGCCAGCAGACCTACACGGACTAGCACAGATACGCAGTATTTT. V usage is TRBV6-5 and J usage is TRBJ2-3, with a tentative D call TRBD2 (5 bases). With 6 bases removed from V and 0 bases from J, the gap between germline ends came to 13 bases. CDR3 length: 15 residues. The V gene's germline CDR1 is MNHEY and CDR2 SVGAGI.